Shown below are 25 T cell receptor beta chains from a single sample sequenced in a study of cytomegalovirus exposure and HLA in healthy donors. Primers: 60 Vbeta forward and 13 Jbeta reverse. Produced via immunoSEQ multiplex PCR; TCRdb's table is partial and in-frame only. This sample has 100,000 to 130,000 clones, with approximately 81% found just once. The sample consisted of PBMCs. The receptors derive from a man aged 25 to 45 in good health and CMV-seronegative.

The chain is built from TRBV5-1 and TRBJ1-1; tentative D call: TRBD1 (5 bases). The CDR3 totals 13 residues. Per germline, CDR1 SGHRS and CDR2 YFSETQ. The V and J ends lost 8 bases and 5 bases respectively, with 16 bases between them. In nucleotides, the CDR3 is TGCGCCAGGGGGGGAGGGCTGTGGACTGAAGCTTTCTTT. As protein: CARGGGLWTEAFF. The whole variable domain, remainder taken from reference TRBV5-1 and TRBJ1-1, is KAGVTQTPRYLIKTRGQQVTLSCSPISGHRSVSWYQQTPGQGLQFLFEYFSETQRNKGNFPGRFSGRQFSNSRSEMNVSTLELGDSALYLCARGGGLWTEAFFGQGTRLTVV.

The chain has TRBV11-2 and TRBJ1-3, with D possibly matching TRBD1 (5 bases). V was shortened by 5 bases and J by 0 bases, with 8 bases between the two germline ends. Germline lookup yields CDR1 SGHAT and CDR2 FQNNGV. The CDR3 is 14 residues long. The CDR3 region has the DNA TGTGCCAGCAGCGGGGCAGTCTCTGGAAACACCATATATTTT. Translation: CASSGAVSGNTIYF.

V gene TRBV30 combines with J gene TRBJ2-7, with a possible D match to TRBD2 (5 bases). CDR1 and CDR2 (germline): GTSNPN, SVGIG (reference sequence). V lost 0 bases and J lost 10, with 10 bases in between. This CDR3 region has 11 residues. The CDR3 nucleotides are TGTGCCTGGAGTGTAAGCGGACCCCAGTACTTC. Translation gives CAWSVSGPQYF.

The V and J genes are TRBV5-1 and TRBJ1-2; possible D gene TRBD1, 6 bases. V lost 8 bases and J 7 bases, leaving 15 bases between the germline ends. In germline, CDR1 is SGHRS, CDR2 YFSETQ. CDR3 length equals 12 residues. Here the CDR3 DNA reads TGCGCCAGTCAGGGCCCAGGGGTTGGCTACACCTTC. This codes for CASQGPGVGYTF.

CDR3 sequence reads: CASSLAGDAYEQYF. The CDR3 coding sequence is TGCGCCAGCAGCTTGGCGGGGGATGCCTACGAGCAGTACTTC. The chain employs TRBV5-1 and TRBJ2-7; perhaps TRBD2 as D (6 bases). Germline V lookup: CDR1 SGHRS, CDR2 YFSETQ. With 0 bases removed from V and 2 bases from J, the gap between germline ends came to 9 bases. There are 14 residues in the CDR3.

The CDR3 sequence: CAWSVSQDYGYTF. The CDR3 region has the DNA TGTGCCTGGAGTGTAAGCCAAGACTATGGCTACACCTTC. The chain employs TRBV30 and TRBJ1-2, with unresolved D. V lost 0 bases and J lost 3, with 8 bases in between. From germline, CDR1 is GTSNPN and CDR2 SVGIG (reference sequence). This CDR3 contains 13 residues.

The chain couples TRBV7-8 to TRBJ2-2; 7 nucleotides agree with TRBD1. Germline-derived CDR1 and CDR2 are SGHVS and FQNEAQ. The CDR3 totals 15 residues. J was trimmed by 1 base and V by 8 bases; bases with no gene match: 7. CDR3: CASHGRDRNTGELFF. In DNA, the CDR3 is TGTGCCAGCCACGGCCGGGACAGGAACACCGGGGAGCTGTTTTTT.

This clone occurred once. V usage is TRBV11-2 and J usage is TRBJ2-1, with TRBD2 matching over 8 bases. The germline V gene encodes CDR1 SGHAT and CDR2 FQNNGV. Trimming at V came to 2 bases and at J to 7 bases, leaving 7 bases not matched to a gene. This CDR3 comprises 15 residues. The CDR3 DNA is TGTGCCAGCAGCTTATCCGGGACTAGTGTTAATGAGCAGTTCTTC. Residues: CASSLSGTSVNEQFF.

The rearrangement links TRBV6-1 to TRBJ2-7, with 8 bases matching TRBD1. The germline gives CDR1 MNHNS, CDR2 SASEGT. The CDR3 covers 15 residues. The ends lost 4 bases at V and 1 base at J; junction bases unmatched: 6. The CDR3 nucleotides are TGTGCCAGCAGTGTTGCAGGGGGCGCATCCTACGAGCAGTACTTC. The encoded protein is CASSVAGGASYEQYF.

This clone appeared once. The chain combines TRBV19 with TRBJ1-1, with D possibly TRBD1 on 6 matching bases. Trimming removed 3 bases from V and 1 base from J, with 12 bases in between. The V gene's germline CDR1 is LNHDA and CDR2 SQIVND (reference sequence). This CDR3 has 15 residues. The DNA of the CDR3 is TGTGCCAGTAGTATTACCGGGACACAGAACACTGAAGCTTTCTTT. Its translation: CASSITGTQNTEAFF.

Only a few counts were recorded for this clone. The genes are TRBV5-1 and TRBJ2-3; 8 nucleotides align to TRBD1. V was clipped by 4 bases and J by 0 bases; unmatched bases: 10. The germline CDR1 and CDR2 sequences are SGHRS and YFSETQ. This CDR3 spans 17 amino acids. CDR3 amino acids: CASSLRQGSSSTDTQYF. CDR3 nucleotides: TGCGCCAGCAGCCTCAGACAGGGGTCGTCTAGCACAGATACGCAGTATTTT.

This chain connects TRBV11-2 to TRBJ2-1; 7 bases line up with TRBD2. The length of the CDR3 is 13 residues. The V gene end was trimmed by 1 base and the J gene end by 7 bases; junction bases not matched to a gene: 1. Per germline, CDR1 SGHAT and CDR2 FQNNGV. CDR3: CASSLALANEQFF. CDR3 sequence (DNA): TGTGCCAGCAGCTTAGCACTAGCGAATGAGCAGTTCTTC.

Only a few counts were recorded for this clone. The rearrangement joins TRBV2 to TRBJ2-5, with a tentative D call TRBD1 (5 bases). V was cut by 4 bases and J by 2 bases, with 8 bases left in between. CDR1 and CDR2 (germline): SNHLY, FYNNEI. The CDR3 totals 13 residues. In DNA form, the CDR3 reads TGTGCCAGCAGTGGACAGCCTCAAGAGACCCAGTACTTC. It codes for CASSGQPQETQYF.

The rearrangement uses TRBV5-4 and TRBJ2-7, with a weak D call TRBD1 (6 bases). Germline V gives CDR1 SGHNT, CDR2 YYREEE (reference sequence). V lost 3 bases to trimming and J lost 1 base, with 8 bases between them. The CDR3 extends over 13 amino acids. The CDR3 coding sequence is TGTGCCAGCAGCTCAGGGGTGTCCTACGAGCAGTACTTC. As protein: CASSSGVSYEQYF.

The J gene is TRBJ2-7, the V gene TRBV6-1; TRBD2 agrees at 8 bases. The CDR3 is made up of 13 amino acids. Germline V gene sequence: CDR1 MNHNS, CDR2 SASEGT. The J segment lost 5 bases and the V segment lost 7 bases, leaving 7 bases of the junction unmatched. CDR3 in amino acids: CASIASGSHEQYF. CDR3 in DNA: TGTGCCAGCATCGCAAGCGGGAGCCACGAGCAGTACTTC.

In nucleotides, the CDR3 is TGTGCCAGCAGCCCCCCTAGCGGGAGATTTGAGCAGTACTTC. It translates to CASSPPSGRFEQYF. The chain joins TRBV13 to TRBJ2-7; 10 bases are shared with TRBD2. The trim removed 5 bases at V and 7 bases at J, leaving 8 bases unmatched. CDR1 is PRHDT and CDR2 is FYEKMQ in the germline V gene (reference sequence). This CDR3 is built from 14 residues.

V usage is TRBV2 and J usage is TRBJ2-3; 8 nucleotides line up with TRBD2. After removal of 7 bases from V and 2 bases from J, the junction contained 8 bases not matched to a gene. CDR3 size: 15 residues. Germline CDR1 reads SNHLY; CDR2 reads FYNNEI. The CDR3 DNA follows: TGTGCCAGCACTAAGATAGCGGGACTCACAGATACGCAGTATTTT. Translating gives CASTKIAGLTDTQYF. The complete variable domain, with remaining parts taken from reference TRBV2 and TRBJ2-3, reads EPEVTQTPSHQVTQMGQEVILRCVPISNHLYFYWYRQILGQKVEFLVSFYNNEISEKSEIFDDQFSVERPDGSNFTLKIRSTKLEDSAMYFCASTKIAGLTDTQYFGPGTRLTVL.

Here the CDR3 DNA reads TGTGCCAGCAGTGGAGGGGCAGGGGGCAGTCAGCCCCAGCATTTT. This encodes CASSGGAGGSQPQHF. The chain carries TRBV25-1 and TRBJ1-5; 8 bases are a match to TRBD1. Looked up from germline, CDR1 is MGHDK and CDR2 is SYGVNS. The CDR3 is made up of 15 amino acids. The J segment lost 6 bases and the V segment lost 4 bases, leaving 8 bases of the junction unmatched. Looking up the rest from reference TRBV25-1 and TRBJ1-5 gives the full variable domain: EADIYQTPRYLVIGTGKKITLECSQTMGHDKMYWYQQDPGMELHLIHYSYGVNSTEKGDLSSESTVSRIRTEHFPLTLESARPSHTSQYLCASSGGAGGSQPQHFGDGTRLSIL.

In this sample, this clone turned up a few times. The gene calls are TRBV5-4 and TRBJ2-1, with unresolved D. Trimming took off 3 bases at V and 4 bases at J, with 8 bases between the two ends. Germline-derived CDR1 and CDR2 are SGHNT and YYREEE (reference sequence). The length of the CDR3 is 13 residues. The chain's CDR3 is CASSSVVYNEQFF. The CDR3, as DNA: TGTGCCAGCAGCTCTGTAGTGTACAATGAGCAGTTCTTC.

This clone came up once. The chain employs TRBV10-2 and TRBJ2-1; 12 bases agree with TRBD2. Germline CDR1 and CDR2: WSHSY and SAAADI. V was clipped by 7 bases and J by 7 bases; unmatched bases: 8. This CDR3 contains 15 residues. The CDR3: CASIQLAGGLNEQFF. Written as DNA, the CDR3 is TGCGCCAGCATCCAGCTAGCGGGGGGGTTAAATGAGCAGTTCTTC.

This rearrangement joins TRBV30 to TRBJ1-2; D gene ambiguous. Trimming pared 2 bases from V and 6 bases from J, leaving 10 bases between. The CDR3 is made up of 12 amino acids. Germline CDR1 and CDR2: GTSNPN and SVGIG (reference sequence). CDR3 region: CAWSRPGNGYTF. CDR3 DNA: TGTGCCTGGAGTAGGCCGGGTAATGGCTACACCTTC.

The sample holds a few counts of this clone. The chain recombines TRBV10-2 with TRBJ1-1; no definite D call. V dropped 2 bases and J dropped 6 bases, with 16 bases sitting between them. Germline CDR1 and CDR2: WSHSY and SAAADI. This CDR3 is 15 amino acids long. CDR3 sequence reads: CASSERGGRYAEAFF. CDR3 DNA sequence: TGCGCCAGCAGTGAGCGAGGCGGCCGGTACGCTGAAGCTTTCTTT.

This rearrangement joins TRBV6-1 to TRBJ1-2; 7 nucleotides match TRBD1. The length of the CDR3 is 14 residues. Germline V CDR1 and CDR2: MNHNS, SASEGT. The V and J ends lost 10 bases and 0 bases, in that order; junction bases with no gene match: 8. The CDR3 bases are TGTGCCACCTTCCGACAGGGAGCTAACTATGGCTACACCTTC. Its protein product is CATFRQGANYGYTF.

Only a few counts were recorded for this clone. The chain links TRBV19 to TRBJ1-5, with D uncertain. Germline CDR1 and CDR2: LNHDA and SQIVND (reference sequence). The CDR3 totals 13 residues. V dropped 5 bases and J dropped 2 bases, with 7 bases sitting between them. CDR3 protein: CASSPQGNQPQHF. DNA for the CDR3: TGTGCCAGTAGTCCTCAGGGCAATCAGCCCCAGCATTTT.

The CDR3 protein is CASSFSREETQYF. For the CDR3, the DNA is TGTGCCAGCAGCTTCTCCAGGGAAGAGACCCAGTACTTC. The chain joins TRBV7-8 to TRBJ2-5; possible D gene TRBD1, 5 bases. This CDR3 is built from 13 residues. Germline CDR1 and CDR2: SGHVS and FQNEAQ. The ends were cut back, 3 bases at V and 3 bases at J, with 8 bases in the middle.